This T cell receptor (beta chain) was obtained from a study of T cells in Graves' hyperthyroidism and ophthalmopathy. There are many counts of this clonotype. Its antigen remains unidentified. Those patients with uncontrolled infection, other autoimmune disease, pregnancy or lactation were excluded. On the basis of clinical symptoms, serum thyroxine and TRAb, thyroid ultrasound and orbital computed tomography, diagnoses were made. The CDR3 runs to 15 residues. From germline, CDR1 is SQVTM and CDR2 ANQGSEA. V lost 1 base to trimming and J lost 3 bases, with 16 bases between them. It was RNA transcripts that yielded the amplified TCR beta CDR3 regions. First-round RT-PCR of the TCR CDR3 relied on the HTBI primer set. TCRdb redid the calling of the multiplex PCR reads with MiXCR, one entry per CDR3 protein. Seen here are fewer than 400,000 distinct CDR3 sequences, 11% to 15% observed once, and the top ten hold 25% to 30%.

Study-wide results and caveats: Median prediction lead before ophthalmopathy onset was 5 to 7.5 months with the model. The authors' 13 V-J model separated ophthalmopathy from stable hyperthyroidism.

This clonotype was sampled from a man in his forties or fifties with Graves' ophthalmopathy. The source material was blood. The gene calls are TRBV29-1 and TRBJ2-7; no clear D gene. CDR3 DNA sequence: TGCAGCGTTGAAGGCGGACCCAGGTCCGGCTACGAGCAGTACTTC. This encodes CSVEGGPRSGYEQYF.